The rows below give T cell receptor beta chains drawn from one sample of a study of CD8 T cells in Susac syndrome. MiXCR, applied by TCRdb to the immunoSEQ multiplex PCR reads, yields one record per CDR3 protein. The table has about 300,000 distinct CDR3 sequences, around 91% seen once. What was sequenced was CD8+ T cells from PBMCs. The origin of the receptors is a human donor with multiple sclerosis. CDR3s include the opening cysteine and the closing phenylalanine or tryptophan. The D gene is left open where the match is weak. The listing skips clone size in some rows; elsewhere it reads once, few, many or a size class.

clone_size	j_call	cdr3_length	d_call	v_call	cdr3_aa	cdr3_nt
-	TRBJ2-7	14	-	TRBV14	CASSQVRDTYEQYF	TGTGCCAGCAGCCAAGTCAGGGATACCTACGAGCAGTACTTC
-	TRBJ2-1	13	TRBD1	TRBV28	CASSFTGDNEQFF	TGTGCCAGCAGTTTTACAGGGGACAATGAGCAGTTCTTC
-	TRBJ2-7	18	-	TRBV20-1	CSARRSVVLAHSHYEQYF	TGCAGTGCTAGGCGGAGTGTGGTCCTAGCTCATTCCCACTACGAGCAGTACTTC
-	TRBJ2-7	15	-	TRBV5-4	CASSCPEDMGYEQYF	TGTGCCAGCAGCTGCCCGGAGGATATGGGGTACGAGCAGTACTTC
-	TRBJ2-7	15	TRBD1	TRBV3-1	CASSQVNRGAYEQYF	TGTGCCAGCAGCCAAGTTAACAGGGGAGCCTACGAGCAGTACTTC
-	TRBJ2-1	21	TRBD2	TRBV20-1	CSARDLGQGRPSGSSYNEQFF	TGCAGTGCTAGAGATCTCGGACAGGGTCGGCCTAGCGGGAGCTCCTACAATGAGCAGTTCTTC
-	TRBJ2-7	12	-	TRBV27	CASGWVSYEQYF	TGTGCCAGCGGATGGGTTTCATACGAGCAGTACTTC
-	TRBJ2-5	15	-	TRBV6-5	CASSTQWRDQETQYF	TGTGCCAGCAGTACCCAGTGGCGGGACCAAGAGACCCAGTACTTC
-	TRBJ2-7	12	TRBD1	TRBV6-2/TRBV6-3	CASRRTGLEQYF	TGTGCCAGCAGGCGGACAGGGCTCGAGCAGTACTTC
-	TRBJ2-7	12	-	TRBV11-1	CASSFSPYEQYF	TGTGCCAGCAGCTTCAGTCCCTACGAGCAGTACTTC
-	TRBJ2-1	16	-	TRBV20-1	CSARGTGPYSYNEQFF	TGCAGTGCTAGAGGTACCGGGCCCTACTCCTACAATGAGCAGTTCTTC
-	TRBJ2-7	13	-	TRBV14	CASSQEWLREQYF	TGTGCCAGCAGCCAAGAATGGCTACGGGAGCAGTACTTC
-	TRBJ2-5	16	TRBD2	TRBV9	CASSRNPYSGRETQYF	TGTGCCAGCAGCCGCAACCCTTATAGCGGGAGAGAGACCCAGTACTTC
-	TRBJ1-1	16	-	TRBV30	CAWSDGHGERGTEAFF	TGTGCCTGGAGTGACGGACACGGGGAAAGGGGAACTGAAGCTTTCTTT
-	TRBJ2-5	15	TRBD1	TRBV18	CASSPRTDRGETQYF	TGTGCCAGCTCACCACGGACCGACAGGGGAGAGACCCAGTACTTC
-	TRBJ2-2	15	-	TRBV2	CASSEPTTNTGELFF	TGTGCCAGCAGTGAACCGACTACCAACACCGGGGAGCTGTTTTTT
-	TRBJ1-1	11	-	TRBV29-1	CSVPQGAEAFF	TGCAGCGTCCCACAGGGAGCTGAAGCTTTCTTT
-	TRBJ2-2	15	-	TRBV11-2	CASPREGFNTGELFF	TGTGCCAGCCCCCGAGAGGGCTTCAACACCGGGGAGCTGTTTTTT
-	TRBJ2-1	14	-	TRBV14	CASSQFGQYNEQFF	TGTGCCAGCAGCCAATTTGGACAATACAATGAGCAGTTCTTC
-	TRBJ2-7	14	-	TRBV12-3/TRBV12-4	CASTNPQISYEQYF	TGTGCCAGCACCAACCCCCAGATTTCCTACGAGCAGTACTTC
once	TRBJ2-7	15	TRBD1	TRBV6-2/TRBV6-3	CASSYSPDRADEQYF	TGTGCCAGCAGTTACTCGCCGGACAGGGCTGACGAGCAGTACTTC
-	TRBJ2-7	16	-	TRBV6-1	CASSPGPGFDYYEQYF	TGTGCCAGCAGCCCCGGACCGGGGTTCGATTACTACGAGCAGTACTTC
-	TRBJ2-2	14	-	TRBV7-9	CASRPDSNTGELFF	TGTGCCAGCAGGCCCGACTCGAACACCGGGGAGCTGTTTTTT
once	TRBJ2-1	14	-	TRBV27	CASSLKDPDNEQFF	TGTGCCAGCAGTTTAAAGGACCCCGACAATGAGCAGTTCTTC
few	TRBJ2-2	15	-	TRBV6-6	CASSYAGPNTGELFF	TGTGCCAGCAGTTACGCGGGACCGAACACCGGGGAGCTGTTTTTT
-	TRBJ2-7	16	TRBD2	TRBV7-9	CASSLAAGGPPYEQYF	TGTGCCAGCAGCTTAGCGGCGGGAGGGCCCCCCTACGAGCAGTACTTC
-	TRBJ2-7	16	-	TRBV28	CASSPQFGASSYEQYF	TGTGCCAGCAGCCCCCAGTTTGGAGCCAGCTCCTACGAGCAGTACTTC
-	TRBJ2-3	15	TRBD1	TRBV2	CASSSGQMSTDTQYF	TGTGCCAGCAGTTCGGGACAGATGAGCACAGATACGCAGTATTTT
-	TRBJ2-7	14	-	TRBV7-8	CASSLQGPGYEQYF	TGTGCCAGCAGCTTACAGGGGCCCGGCTACGAGCAGTACTTC
-	TRBJ1-2	17	-	TRBV27	CASRGPQGQPPLWGYTF	TGTGCCAGCAGGGGACCCCAGGGACAACCACCCCTTTGGGGCTACACCTTC
-	TRBJ1-1	16	-	TRBV20-1	CSARSQTRRWNTEAFF	TGCAGTGCTAGATCTCAAACAAGACGGTGGAACACTGAAGCTTTCTTT
-	TRBJ1-1	19	TRBD1	TRBV4-2	CASSQERTGAESFATEAFF	TGTGCCAGCAGCCAAGAGAGGACAGGGGCCGAAAGTTTTGCCACTGAAGCTTTCTTT
few	TRBJ2-5	11	-	TRBV4-1	CASSQGTRVDF	TGCGCCAGCAGCCAAGGGACGCGCGTGGACTTC
-	TRBJ2-3	17	-	TRBV7-9	CASSFPPGAGGADTQYF	TGTGCCAGCAGCTTTCCCCCCGGGGCAGGGGGGGCAGATACGCAGTATTTT
once	TRBJ2-3	15	-	TRBV29-1	CSVDPGQGPTDTQYF	TGCAGCGTTGACCCCGGGCAGGGCCCCACAGATACGCAGTATTTT
-	TRBJ2-3	19	TRBD1	TRBV6-2/TRBV6-3	CASSYPVGQGASSTDTQYF	TGTGCCAGCAGTTACCCCGTGGGGCAGGGGGCCTCTAGCACAGATACGCAGTATTTT
-	TRBJ2-1	20	TRBD2	TRBV27	CASSLYGGLAGATHNNEQFF	TGTGCCAGCAGTTTGTACGGGGGACTAGCGGGAGCCACCCACAACAATGAGCAGTTCTTC
-	TRBJ2-3	13	-	TRBV6-5	CASGQTNTDTQYF	TGTGCCAGTGGACAGACTAACACAGATACGCAGTATTTT
-	TRBJ2-7	15	-	TRBV4-3	CASSIGASASYEQYF	TGCGCCAGCAGCATCGGGGCTAGCGCTTCCTACGAGCAGTACTTC
few	TRBJ2-7	13	-	TRBV19	CASSAGQYYEQYF	TGTGCCAGTAGTGCGGGACAGTACTACGAGCAGTACTTC
-	TRBJ2-2	12	-	TRBV29-1	CSVVRESGELFF	TGCAGCGTTGTCAGGGAGTCCGGGGAGCTGTTTTTT
once	TRBJ2-7	18	-	TRBV6-5	CASSYSLFILIGPYEQYF	TGTGCCAGCAGTTACTCACTTTTTATCTTAATAGGTCCCTACGAGCAGTACTTC
-	TRBJ2-1	11	-	TRBV27	CASAETDEQFF	TGTGCCAGTGCCGAGACGGATGAGCAGTTCTTC
-	TRBJ2-7	13	-	TRBV6-1	CASTGSGAYEQYF	TGTGCCAGCACCGGGTCTGGGGCCTACGAGCAGTACTTC
-	TRBJ2-5	14	TRBD1	TRBV4-1	CASSQGGTGETQYF	TGCGCCAGCAGCCAAGGAGGGACAGGAGAGACCCAGTACTTC
-	TRBJ2-1	16	-	TRBV10-3	CAIREKGEGSDNEQFF	TGTGCCATCAGAGAGAAGGGGGAAGGGAGCGACAATGAGCAGTTCTTC
-	TRBJ2-7	14	-	TRBV25-1	CASSEYGGHYEQYF	TGTGCCAGCAGTGAATACGGGGGGCATTACGAGCAGTACTTC
-	TRBJ2-1	12	-	TRBV5-1	CASSPDWSEQFF	TGCGCCAGCAGCCCGGATTGGTCCGAGCAGTTCTTC
-	TRBJ1-2	16	-	TRBV18	CASSPPGFAGAYGYTF	TGTGCCAGCTCACCACCGGGGTTCGCAGGGGCCTATGGCTACACCTTC
-	TRBJ2-1	16	TRBD2	TRBV19	CASSIASGGSYNEQFF	TGTGCCAGTAGTATCGCTAGCGGGGGGTCCTACAATGAGCAGTTCTTC
few	TRBJ2-1	15	TRBD1	TRBV27	CASSSRDRGYNEQFF	TGTGCCAGCAGTTCTCGGGACAGAGGCTACAATGAGCAGTTCTTC
-	TRBJ1-4	12	-	TRBV7-6	CASSEGGGQLFF	TGTGCCAGCAGCGAGGGCGGGGGCCAACTGTTTTTT
-	TRBJ1-3	14	-	TRBV5-4	CASSLGVSGNTIYF	TGTGCCAGCAGCTTGGGAGTCTCTGGAAACACCATATATTTT
few	TRBJ1-1	13	-	TRBV7-2	CASSLGWGTEAFF	TGTGCCAGCAGCTTAGGATGGGGGACTGAAGCTTTCTTT
-	TRBJ2-1	16	-	TRBV24-1	CATSARSMSSYNEQFF	TGTGCCACCAGTGCACGGTCGATGAGCTCCTACAATGAGCAGTTCTTC
-	TRBJ1-2	14	-	TRBV9	CASSVQDGSYGYTF	TGTGCCAGCAGCGTACAGGACGGGTCCTATGGCTACACCTTC
-	TRBJ1-2	15	-	TRBV5-1	CASSLGPDVLYGYTF	TGCGCCAGCAGCTTGGGCCCCGACGTACTCTATGGCTACACCTTC
-	TRBJ2-7	13	-	TRBV29-1	CSVGPGHSYEQYF	TGCAGCGTTGGGCCAGGTCACTCCTACGAGCAGTACTTC